Shown below are 18 T cell receptor beta chains from a single sample sequenced in a study of identical twins. TCRdb fed the 5' RACE reads into MiXCR, producing one record per CDR3 protein. The sample holds 500,000 to 700,000 distinct CDR3 sequences; just over 7% are singletons and the top ten take less than 2%. The same specimen was also included in a second study, on yellow fever vaccine responses in identical twins.

The sample consisted of PBMCs. The receptors here all came from a woman younger than 30 in good health.

The chain combines TRBV12-3 or TRBV12-4 with TRBJ2-1; TRBD2 aligns across 10 bases. The CDR3 has 18 amino acids. V was clipped by 7 bases and J by 0 bases; unmatched bases: 12. The CDR3 DNA sequence: TGTGCCAGCATCCCACGGGCTAGCGGGGGTCACTCCTACAATGAGCAGTTCTTC. This codes for CASIPRASGGHSYNEQFF.

The chain employs TRBV20-1 and TRBJ2-5; D is undetermined. This CDR3 has 15 residues. Trimming stripped 4 bases from V and 7 bases from J, with 22 bases between. Looked up from germline, CDR1 is DFQATT and CDR2 is SNEGSKA (reference sequence). CDR3 bases: TGCAGTGCTAAGTTTCCGGGTTTGGTGTTTGTGACCCAGTACTTC. Amino acid sequence: CSAKFPGLVFVTQYF.

The genes are TRBV6-5 and TRBJ2-3; 9 nucleotides agree with TRBD1. V dropped 0 bases and J dropped 10; count of bases not matched to a gene: 8. CDR1 is MNHEY, CDR2 SVGAGI, per germline. This CDR3 spans 15 amino acids. This chain's CDR3 is CASSYSKGRTGAQYF. Here the CDR3 DNA reads TGTGCCAGCAGTTACTCGAAAGGTCGGACAGGGGCGCAGTATTTT.

This clonotype was counted between two and nine times. The gene calls are TRBV6-1 and TRBJ2-7; D unclear. Trimming shortened V by 7 bases and J by 4 bases, and 8 bases separated the two germline ends. This CDR3 is 11 amino acids long. Germline V CDR1 and CDR2: MNHNS, SASEGT. For the CDR3, the DNA is TGTGCCAGCACTGGGAATTACGAGCAGTACGTC. It specifies CASTGNYEQYV.

The chain is built from TRBV7-9 and TRBJ2-1; TRBD1 agrees at 7 bases. This CDR3 region has 14 residues. Trimming cost V 1 base and J 5 bases; bases outside gene matches: 2. Germline V CDR1 and CDR2: SEHNR, FQNEAQ (reference sequence). The CDR3: CASSLEGQNNEQFF. The CDR3 bases are TGTGCCAGCAGCTTAGAGGGACAGAACAATGAGCAGTTCTTC.

The chain combines TRBV14 with TRBJ1-2; possibly TRBD1 for D (6 bases). This CDR3 comprises 14 residues. V was trimmed by 1 base and J by 6 bases, leaving 12 bases between them. Germline values: CDR1 SGHDN, CDR2 FVKESK. The CDR3 bases are TGTGCCAGCAGCCAAGTGAACAGGGCTGATGGCTACACCTTC. Translation gives CASSQVNRADGYTF.

This clonotype was counted between two and nine times. The chain is built from TRBV5-1 and TRBJ1-2; 7 positions match TRBD1. The germline gives CDR1 SGHRS, CDR2 YFSETQ. This CDR3 contains 16 residues. The J segment lost 4 bases and the V segment lost 4 bases, leaving 13 bases of the junction unmatched. CDR3 nucleotides: TGCGCCAGCAGCCCGGGATTGGCCAGGGGGATCTATGGCTACACCTTC. Protein product: CASSPGLARGIYGYTF.

The gene calls are TRBV10-3 and TRBJ2-2; tentative D call: TRBD2 (6 bases). Germline CDR1 reads ENHRY; CDR2 reads SYGVKD. V lost 7 bases to trimming and J lost 1 base, with 10 bases between them. The CDR3 runs 14 residues. Here the CDR3 reads CAITGTLNTGELFF. CDR3 bases: TGTGCCATCACCGGGACTTTGAACACCGGGGAGCTGTTTTTT.

This clonotype was recorded a few times. CDR3 loop: CASSSQLGGSNYGYTF. Written as DNA, the CDR3 is TGTGCCAGCAGCTCCCAATTAGGGGGGTCTAACTATGGCTACACCTTC. The V and J genes are TRBV7-9 and TRBJ1-2, with D perhaps matching TRBD1 (6 bases). The CDR3 has 16 residues. V was shortened by 4 bases and J by 0 bases, with 15 bases between the two germline ends. CDR1 SEHNR and CDR2 FQNEAQ come from the germline V gene (reference sequence).

This clonotype has ten or more counts. The chain uses TRBV7-6 and TRBJ2-1; TRBD2 agrees at 11 bases. Germline V lookup: CDR1 SGHVS, CDR2 FNYEAQ. J was trimmed by 8 bases and V by 5 bases; bases with no gene match: 8. The CDR3 runs to 15 residues. CDR3 sequence reads: CASSVLAGVRDEQFF. The CDR3, as DNA: TGTGCCAGCAGCGTACTAGCGGGAGTACGCGATGAGCAGTTCTTC.

The DNA of the CDR3 is TGCGCCAGCAGCATAGGGACAGACTCCTACGAGCAGTACTTC. It encodes CASSIGTDSYEQYF. The genes are TRBV5-1 and TRBJ2-7; 7 bases are a match to TRBD1. Germline V gene lookup returns CDR1 SGHRS and CDR2 YFSETQ. The CDR3 extends over 14 amino acids. Unmatched junction bases numbered 4, after V lost 4 bases and J lost 0 bases. Complete variable domain (other parts from reference TRBV5-1 and TRBJ2-7): KAGVTQTPRYLIKTRGQQVTLSCSPISGHRSVSWYQQTPGQGLQFLFEYFSETQRNKGNFPGRFSGRQFSNSRSEMNVSTLELGDSALYLCASSIGTDSYEQYFGPGTRLTVT.

The rearrangement uses TRBV11-2 and TRBJ2-7, with D unresolved. V dropped 5 bases and J dropped 0 bases, with 11 bases sitting between them. Looked up from germline, CDR1 is SGHAT and CDR2 is FQNNGV. The length of the CDR3 is 14 residues. The CDR3 is CASSPLSGSYEQYV. The DNA of the CDR3 is TGTGCCAGCAGCCCACTGTCAGGCTCCTACGAGCAGTACGTC.

This clonotype was found many times. The genes are TRBV20-1 and TRBJ2-1, with a weak D call TRBD1 (5 bases). CDR3 length: 13 residues. The V gene's germline CDR1 is DFQATT and CDR2 SNEGSKA (reference sequence). V was pared by 6 bases and J by 0 bases, with 9 bases between. CDR3 sequence (DNA): TGCAGTGCGAGACAGAACTCCTACAATGAGCAGTTCTTC. Its protein product is CSARQNSYNEQFF.

This clonotype was counted only a few times. The gene calls are TRBV5-1 and TRBJ2-7, with TRBD2 matching over 12 bases. This CDR3 region has 17 residues. Germline assignment: CDR1 SGHRS and CDR2 YFSETQ. Trimming at V came to 0 bases and at J to 5 bases, leaving 9 bases not matched to a gene. This CDR3 is CASSLERLAGVLHEQYF. The CDR3 DNA follows: TGCGCCAGCAGCTTGGAAAGACTAGCGGGAGTGTTGCACGAGCAGTACTTC.

The chain couples TRBV7-9 to TRBJ2-7; 11 nucleotides line up with TRBD2. J lost 5 bases, V lost 2 bases, and 8 bases had no gene match. The germline gives CDR1 SEHNR, CDR2 FQNEAQ (reference sequence). This CDR3 region has 16 residues. CDR3: CASSLRLAGGGDEQYF. DNA for the CDR3: TGTGCCAGCAGCTTACGGCTAGCGGGAGGTGGGGACGAGCAGTACTTC.

Only a few counts were recorded for this clonotype. V gene TRBV20-1 combines with J gene TRBJ1-1; a possible D gene is TRBD1 (5 bases). Germline CDR1 is DFQATT and CDR2 is SNEGSKA (reference sequence). Trimming shortened V by 4 bases and J by 0 bases, and 12 bases separated the two germline ends. This CDR3 is 14 amino acids long. The CDR3 spells CSAKRGSLNTEAFF. Written as DNA, the CDR3 is TGCAGTGCTAAGAGGGGTAGTTTGAACACTGAAGCTTTCTTT.

This clonotype occurred many times. This chain joins TRBV11-3 and TRBJ2-3; D is perhaps TRBD2 (5 bases). Trimming shortened V by 7 bases and J by 3 bases, and 5 bases separated the two germline ends. CDR1 and CDR2 (germline): SGHNT, YENEEA. The CDR3 length is 11 residues. The CDR3 DNA follows: TGTGCCAGCACGGGAACAGATACGCAGTATTTT. Its translation is CASTGTDTQYF. Combining the CDR3 with reference TRBV11-3 and TRBJ2-3 gives the whole variable domain EAGVVQSPRYKIIEKKQPVAFWCNPISGHNTLYWYLQNLGQGPELLIRYENEEAVDDSQLPKDRFSAERLKGVDSTLKIQPAELGDSAVYLCASTGTDTQYFGPGTRLTVL.

The rearrangement links TRBV10-3 to TRBJ2-3; D is ambiguous. Trimming pared 10 bases from V and 7 bases from J, leaving 18 bases between. The germline V gene has CDR1 ENHRY and CDR2 SYGVKD. This CDR3 is 13 amino acids long. The DNA of the CDR3 is TGTGCCACCTCGGGCCGGGCCACGCATACGCAGTATTTT. It translates to CATSGRATHTQYF.